A single sample is the source of the 18 T cell receptor beta chains below, sequenced in a study of blood T cells in healthy people across ages. Then a second PCR, running roughly 7 to 11 cycles, was carried out with a sample-barcoded 5' primer and a J-beta primer mix. MiXCR, applied by TCRdb to the 5' RACE reads, yields one record per CDR3 protein. The sample lists fewer than 900,000 distinct CDR3 sequences, roughly 49% occurring once. The sequencing input was blood. The receptors shown here come from a woman in her sixties or seventies in good health.

The rearrangement joins TRBV12-3 or TRBV12-4 to TRBJ2-2; D perhaps matches TRBD1 (7 bases). The V gene lost 2 bases and the J gene lost 3 bases, with 13 bases spanning the gap. There are 16 residues in the CDR3. CDR3 region: CASSLRGRGDTGELFF. In nucleotides, the CDR3 is TGTGCCAGCAGTTTACGAGGCAGGGGGGACACCGGGGAGCTGTTTTTT.

J is TRBJ2-5 and V is TRBV29-1; 7 bases match TRBD2. This CDR3 has 14 amino acids. Germline CDR1 and CDR2: SQVTM and ANQGSEA. V shed 3 bases and J 11 bases; nucleotides not matched to a gene: 15. In DNA, the CDR3 is TGCAGCGTTGATTTTTGGGCCGGGGGGAATGAGCAGTACTTC. Translation: CSVDFWAGGNEQYF.

This clonotype was detected only once. V gene TRBV7-2 combines with J gene TRBJ1-1; possibly TRBD1 for D (5 bases). V was trimmed by 2 bases and J by 0 bases, leaving 10 bases between them. The CDR3 covers 15 residues. CDR1 SGHTA and CDR2 FQGNSA come from the germline V gene. As DNA, the CDR3 is TGTGCCAGCAGCTTACAGGGTTTCATGAACACTGAAGCTTTCTTT. Amino acid sequence: CASSLQGFMNTEAFF.

This rearrangement joins TRBV5-6 to TRBJ2-7; tentative D call: TRBD1 (6 bases). Trimming took 4 bases from V and 2 from J, leaving 13 bases between them. Germline V gene sequence: CDR1 SGHDT, CDR2 YYEEEE. The CDR3 sequence is 14 residues long. The CDR3: CASSVDRWTYEQYF. The CDR3 DNA reads TGTGCCAGCAGCGTTGACAGGTGGACCTACGAGCAGTACTTC.

V and J are TRBV4-2 and TRBJ1-2; no firm D call. Germline values: CDR1 LGHNA, CDR2 YNFKEQ. V gave up 1 base and J gave up 4 bases, with 10 bases separating them. The CDR3 runs 14 residues. CDR3 sequence: CASSQVKEIYGYTF. The CDR3 region has the DNA TGTGCCAGCAGCCAAGTGAAGGAGATCTATGGCTACACCTTC.

The rearrangement joins TRBV28 to TRBJ1-2, with 8 bases that match TRBD1. The CDR3 sequence is 14 residues long. In germline, CDR1 is MDHEN, CDR2 SYDVKM. The V and J ends lost 1 base and 6 bases, in that order; junction bases with no gene match: 4. This chain's CDR3 is CASSLLTGDNGYTF. In nucleotides, the CDR3 is TGTGCCAGCAGTTTATTGACAGGGGACAATGGCTACACCTTC.

V usage is TRBV11-3 and J usage is TRBJ1-1, with D possibly matching TRBD1 (6 bases). CDR1 and CDR2 from the germline V gene are SGHNT and YENEEA. The CDR3 extends over 14 amino acids. Trimming stripped 6 bases from V and 0 bases from J, with 11 bases between. CDR3 sequence (DNA): TGTGCCAGCAGTCACCAGGGGCTGAACACTGAAGCTTTCTTT. It encodes CASSHQGLNTEAFF. Based on the CDR3 plus reference TRBV11-3 and TRBJ1-1, the full variable domain is EAGVVQSPRYKIIEKKQPVAFWCNPISGHNTLYWYLQNLGQGPELLIRYENEEAVDDSQLPKDRFSAERLKGVDSTLKIQPAELGDSAVYLCASSHQGLNTEAFFGQGTRLTVV.

A word on this clonotype: This may arise from a read error, as a much more abundant clone is one base away. The chain joins TRBV2 to TRBJ2-3; TRBD1 or TRBD2 may be the D gene (5 bases each). Germline V gene data show CDR1 as SNHLY and CDR2 as FYNNEI. The CDR3 consists of 13 residues. V lost 11 bases and J lost 4, with 16 bases in between. The CDR3 loop is CAGGGGRSDTQYF. The DNA for the CDR3 is TGTGCCGGCGGTGGGGGTAGGTCAGATACGCAGTATTTT.

V is TRBV6-1 and J is TRBJ2-4; 9 bases map to TRBD1. V shed 5 bases, J shed 3 bases, and the junction held 20 bases outside the gene matches. Per germline, CDR1 MNHNS and CDR2 SASEGT. CDR3 length equals 20 residues. CDR3 sequence: CASSIPGTGIASVGKNIQYF. CDR3 coding DNA: TGTGCCAGCAGTATCCCCGGGACAGGGATTGCAAGTGTTGGCAAAAACATTCAGTACTTC.

This clonotype appeared many times. This rearrangement joins TRBV7-2 to TRBJ1-2; weak D call: TRBD1 (5 bases). CDR1 is SGHTA, CDR2 FQGNSA, per germline. V was trimmed by 2 bases and J by 4 bases, leaving 11 bases between them. CDR3 length: 14 amino acids. The CDR3 region is CASSLRGELYGYTF. CDR3 sequence (DNA): TGTGCCAGCAGCTTAAGGGGTGAACTCTATGGCTACACCTTC.

This clonotype has just a few counts. The chain is built from TRBV5-1 and TRBJ2-1; D is possibly TRBD1 (6 bases). Germline assignment: CDR1 SGHRS and CDR2 YFSETQ. With 4 bases removed from V and 10 bases from J, the gap between germline ends came to 15 bases. CDR3 size: 13 residues. The DNA of the CDR3 is TGCGCCAGCAGCCTCCTACAGGGAGACGAGCAGTTCTTC. Translation: CASSLLQGDEQFF.

The chain is built from TRBV29-1 and TRBJ2-5; TRBD1 might be the D (5 bases). Germline V gene lookup returns CDR1 SQVTM and CDR2 ANQGSEA. Trimming took 1 base from V and 5 from J, leaving 11 bases between them. The CDR3 runs 13 residues. Here the CDR3 reads CSVEGQYRETQYF. In DNA, the CDR3 is TGCAGCGTTGAAGGACAGTACCGGGAGACCCAGTACTTC.

CDR3 coding DNA: TGCAGTGCTCTGACCGGGACAGGGGGCCTTCCCCAGCATTTT. It yields the protein CSALTGTGGLPQHF. This rearrangement joins TRBV20-1 to TRBJ1-5, with TRBD1 identical over 12 bases. V was pared by 5 bases and J by 10 bases, with 9 bases of the junction left unmatched. The CDR3 totals 14 residues. Germline CDR1 DFQATT, CDR2 SNEGSKA (reference sequence).

In this sample, this clonotype turned up a few times. The CDR3 loop reads CASSLRRLAGGNNEQFF. In DNA, the CDR3 is TGTGCCAGCAGTTTGCGTCGACTAGCGGGAGGGAACAATGAGCAGTTCTTC. V is TRBV27 and J is TRBJ2-1; 14 positions match TRBD2. Germline V CDR1 and CDR2: MNHEY, SMNVEV (reference sequence). The CDR3 spans 17 residues. J was trimmed by 5 bases and V by 3 bases; bases with no gene match: 6.

V gene TRBV2 combines with J gene TRBJ2-2; D may correspond to TRBD1 or TRBD2 (6 bases each). There are 15 residues in the CDR3. CDR1 is SNHLY and CDR2 is FYNNEI in the germline V gene. V dropped 7 bases and J dropped 0 bases, with 12 bases sitting between them. The CDR3 region has the DNA TGTGCCAGCAAAGGGGGGCTATCGAACACCGGGGAGCTGTTTTTT. Translated: CASKGGLSNTGELFF.

A single count supports this clonotype. This chain connects TRBV20-1 to TRBJ2-5, with 8 bases identical to TRBD1. The J call is in doubt because the DNA end fits TRBJ2-7 better. The CDR3 is made up of 13 amino acids. Germline V gives CDR1 DFQATT, CDR2 SNEGSKA (reference sequence). CDR3: CSAGTGGGYEQYF. As DNA, the CDR3 is TGCAGTGCTGGAACAGGGGGAGGATACGAGCAGTACTTC.

The chain combines TRBV14 with TRBJ2-7; D remains unclear. CDR1 and CDR2 (germline): SGHDN, FVKESK. V shed 4 bases and J shed 2 bases, with 12 bases lying between them. The CDR3 runs to 14 residues. The CDR3 DNA follows: TGTGCCAGCAGCCTATATTTGGGTACCTACGAGCAGTACTTC. Amino acid sequence: CASSLYLGTYEQYF.

The chain carries TRBV30 and TRBJ2-4; the match to TRBD2 covers 10 bases. CDR1 is GTSNPN and CDR2 is SVGIG in the germline V gene (reference sequence). CDR3 length: 13 residues. V dropped 5 bases and J dropped 8; count of bases not matched to a gene: 6. The CDR3 DNA reads TGTGCCTGGCAGCGGGAGGGCGGAGACATTCAGTACTTC. Its protein product is CAWQREGGDIQYF.